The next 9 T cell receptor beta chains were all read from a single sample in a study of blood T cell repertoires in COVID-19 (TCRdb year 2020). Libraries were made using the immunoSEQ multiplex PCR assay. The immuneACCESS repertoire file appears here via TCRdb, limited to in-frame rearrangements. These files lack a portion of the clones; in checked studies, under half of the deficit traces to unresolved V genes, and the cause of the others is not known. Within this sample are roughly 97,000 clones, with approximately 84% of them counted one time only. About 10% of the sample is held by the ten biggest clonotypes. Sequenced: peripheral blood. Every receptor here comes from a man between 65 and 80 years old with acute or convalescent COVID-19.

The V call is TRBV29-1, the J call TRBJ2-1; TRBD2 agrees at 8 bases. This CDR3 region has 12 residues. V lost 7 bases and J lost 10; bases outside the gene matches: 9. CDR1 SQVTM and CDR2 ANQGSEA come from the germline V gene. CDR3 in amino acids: CSGGTRPSEQFF. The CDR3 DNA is TGCAGCGGCGGGACTAGGCCCTCGGAGCAGTTCTTC.

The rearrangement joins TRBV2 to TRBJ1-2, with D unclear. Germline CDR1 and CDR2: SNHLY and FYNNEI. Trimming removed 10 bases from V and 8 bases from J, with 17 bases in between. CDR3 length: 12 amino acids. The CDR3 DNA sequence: TGTGCCACCAGCAGCGGCCCCAGGGGCTACACCTTC. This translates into CATSSGPRGYTF.

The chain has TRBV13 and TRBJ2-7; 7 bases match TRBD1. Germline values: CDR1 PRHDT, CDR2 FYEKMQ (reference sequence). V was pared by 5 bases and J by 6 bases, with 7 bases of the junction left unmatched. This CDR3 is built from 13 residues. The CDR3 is CASSQRQGAEQYF. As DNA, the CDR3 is TGTGCCAGCAGCCAAAGACAGGGTGCCGAGCAGTACTTC.

The CDR3 nucleotides are TGCGCCAGCAGCTTTGGACACCAAAGGCTCTACGAGCAGTACTTC. Translating gives CASSFGHQRLYEQYF. The chain employs TRBV5-1 and TRBJ2-7; possibly TRBD1 for D (5 bases). This CDR3 contains 15 residues. V was pared by 2 bases and J by 3 bases, with 15 bases between. CDR1 is SGHRS and CDR2 is YFSETQ in the germline V gene.

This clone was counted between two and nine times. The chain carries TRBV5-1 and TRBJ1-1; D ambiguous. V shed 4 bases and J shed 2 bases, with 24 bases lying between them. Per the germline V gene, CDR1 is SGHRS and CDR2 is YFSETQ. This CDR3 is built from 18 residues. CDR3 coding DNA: TGCGCCAGCAGCGTTAGTAGTACTAAGATTTCATTTAACACTGAAGCTTTCTTT. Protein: CASSVSSTKISFNTEAFF.

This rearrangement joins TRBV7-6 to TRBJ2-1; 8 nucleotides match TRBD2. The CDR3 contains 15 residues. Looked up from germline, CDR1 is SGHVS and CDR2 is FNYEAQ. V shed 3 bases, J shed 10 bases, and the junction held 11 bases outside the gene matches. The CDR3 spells CASSFSDGRAREQFF. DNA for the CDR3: TGTGCCAGCAGCTTTAGTGACGGGAGGGCACGGGAGCAGTTCTTC.

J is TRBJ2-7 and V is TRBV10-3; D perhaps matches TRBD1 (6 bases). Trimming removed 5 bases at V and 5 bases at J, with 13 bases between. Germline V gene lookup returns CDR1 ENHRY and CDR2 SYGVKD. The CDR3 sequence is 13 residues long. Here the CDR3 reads CAISSGTLDEQYF. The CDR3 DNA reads TGTGCCATCAGTTCCGGGACATTAGACGAGCAGTACTTC.

CDR3 loop: CAWGSTAQQPQHF. The DNA for the CDR3 is TGTGCCTGGGGCTCGACAGCTCAGCAGCCCCAGCATTTT. This chain uses TRBV30 with TRBJ1-5; a possible D gene is TRBD1 (5 bases). V lost 5 bases and J lost 7, with 15 bases in between. Germline CDR1 and CDR2: GTSNPN and SVGIG (reference sequence). This CDR3 spans 13 amino acids.

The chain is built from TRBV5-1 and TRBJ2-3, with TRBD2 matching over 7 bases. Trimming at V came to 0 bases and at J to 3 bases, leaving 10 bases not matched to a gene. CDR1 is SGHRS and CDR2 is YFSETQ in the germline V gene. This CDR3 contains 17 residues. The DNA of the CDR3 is TGCGCCAGCAGCTTGGGTATCGCGGGAGATCAGACAGATACGCAGTATTTT. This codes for CASSLGIAGDQTDTQYF.